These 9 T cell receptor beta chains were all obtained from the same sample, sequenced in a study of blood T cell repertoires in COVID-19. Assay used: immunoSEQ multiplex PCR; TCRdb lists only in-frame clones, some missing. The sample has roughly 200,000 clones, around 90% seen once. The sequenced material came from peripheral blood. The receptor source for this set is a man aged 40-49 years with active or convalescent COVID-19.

The CDR3 here is CASSPRDSSNSPLHF. For the CDR3, the DNA is TGTGCCAGTAGTCCCCGGGACTCAAGTAATTCACCCCTCCACTTT. The gene calls are TRBV19 and TRBJ1-6, with a possible D match to TRBD1 (5 bases). Per germline, CDR1 LNHDA and CDR2 SQIVND (reference sequence). The CDR3 spans 15 residues. Trimming took off 5 bases at V and 6 bases at J, with 14 bases between the two ends. The full variable domain, in which reference TRBV19 and TRBJ1-6 provide the parts outside the CDR3, is DGGITQSPKYLFRKEGQNVTLSCEQNLNHDAMYWYRQDPGQGLRLIYYSQIVNDFQKGDIAEGYSVSREKKESFPLTVTSAQKNPTAFYLCASSPRDSSNSPLHFGNGTRLTVT.

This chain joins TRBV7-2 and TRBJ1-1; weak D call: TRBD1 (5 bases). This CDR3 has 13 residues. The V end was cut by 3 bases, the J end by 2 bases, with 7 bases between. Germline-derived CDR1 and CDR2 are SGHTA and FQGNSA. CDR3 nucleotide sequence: TGTGCCAGCAGCTTCCAGGGAAACACTGAAGCTTTCTTT. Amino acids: CASSFQGNTEAFF.

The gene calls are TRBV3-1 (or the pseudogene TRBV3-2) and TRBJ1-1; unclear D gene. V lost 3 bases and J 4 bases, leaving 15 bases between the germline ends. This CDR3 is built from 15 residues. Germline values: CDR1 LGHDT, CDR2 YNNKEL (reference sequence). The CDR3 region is CASSQGGRLGTEAFF. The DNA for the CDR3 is TGTGCCAGCAGCCAGGGAGGGCGCTTGGGCACTGAAGCTTTCTTT.

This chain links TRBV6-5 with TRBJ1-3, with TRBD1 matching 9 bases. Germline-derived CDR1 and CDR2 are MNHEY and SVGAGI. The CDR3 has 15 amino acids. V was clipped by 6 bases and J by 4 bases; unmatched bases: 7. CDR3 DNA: TGTGCCAGCAGAGTAACAGGGGGCTTAGGAAACACCATATATTTT. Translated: CASRVTGGLGNTIYF.

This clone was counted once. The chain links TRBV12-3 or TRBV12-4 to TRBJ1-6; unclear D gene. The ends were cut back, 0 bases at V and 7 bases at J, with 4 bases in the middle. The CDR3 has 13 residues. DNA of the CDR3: TGTGCCAGCAGTTTAGCCGAGAATTCACCCCTCCACTTT. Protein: CASSLAENSPLHF.

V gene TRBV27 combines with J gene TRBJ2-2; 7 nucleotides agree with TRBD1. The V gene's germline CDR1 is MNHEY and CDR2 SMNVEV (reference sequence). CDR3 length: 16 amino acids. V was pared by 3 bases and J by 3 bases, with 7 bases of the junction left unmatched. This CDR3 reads CASSFINRGDTGELFF. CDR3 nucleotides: TGTGCCAGCAGTTTCATTAACAGGGGAGACACCGGGGAGCTGTTTTTT.

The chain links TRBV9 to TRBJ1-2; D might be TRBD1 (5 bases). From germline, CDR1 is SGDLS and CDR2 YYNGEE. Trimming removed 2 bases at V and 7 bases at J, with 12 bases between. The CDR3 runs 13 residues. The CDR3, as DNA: TGTGCCAGCAGCGTTAATGTGGGGGGTGGCTACACCTTC. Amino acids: CASSVNVGGGYTF.

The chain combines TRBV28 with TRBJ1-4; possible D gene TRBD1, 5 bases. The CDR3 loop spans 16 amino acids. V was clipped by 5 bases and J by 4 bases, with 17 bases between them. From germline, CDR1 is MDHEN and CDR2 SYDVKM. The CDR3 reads CASSPDPSGFNEKLFF. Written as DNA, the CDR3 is TGTGCCAGCAGTCCTGACCCCTCAGGGTTTAATGAAAAACTGTTTTTT.

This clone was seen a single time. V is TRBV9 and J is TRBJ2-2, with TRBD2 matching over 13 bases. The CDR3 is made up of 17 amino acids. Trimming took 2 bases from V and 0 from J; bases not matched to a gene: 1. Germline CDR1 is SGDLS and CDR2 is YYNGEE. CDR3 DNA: TGTGCCAGCAGCGTGACTAGCGGGGGGCCGAACACCGGGGAGCTGTTTTTT. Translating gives CASSVTSGGPNTGELFF.